This is a list of T cell receptor beta chains from one sample in a study of blood T cell repertoires in COVID-19. Libraries were prepared by immunoSEQ multiplex PCR; TCRdb keeps only in-frame clonotypes and omits some of them. Among roughly 380,000 clones, roughly 90% were seen once, and the ten largest hold approximately 1.5%. Sequenced: peripheral blood. These receptor sequences come from a woman aged 40 to 50 with COVID-19, enrolled during active disease. Both conserved end residues are part of each CDR3. A D gene is named only where the DNA matches it firmly. Only part of the rows carry a size: once, few, many, or a class if the clone is expanded.

V gene: TRBV5-6
D gene: NA
J gene: TRBJ1-3
clone size: few
CDR3 protein: CASSLHLNSLTGNTIYF
CDR3 DNA: TGTGCCAGCAGCTTGCACCTAAACTCCCTTACTGGAAACACCATATATTTT

V gene: TRBV7-3
D gene: NA
J gene: TRBJ2-2
clone size: NA
CDR3 protein: CASSLSNSPGELFF
CDR3 DNA: TGTGCCAGCAGCTTAAGTAATAGCCCCGGGGAGCTGTTTTTT

V gene: TRBV5-1
D gene: TRBD2
J gene: TRBJ2-7
clone size: NA
CDR3 protein: CASSTSVAYEQYF
CDR3 DNA: TGCGCCAGCAGCACTAGCGTTGCCTACGAGCAGTACTTC

V gene: TRBV27
D gene: NA
J gene: TRBJ1-3
clone size: NA
CDR3 protein: CASSRQASGNTIYF
CDR3 DNA: TGTGCCAGCAGCCGACAGGCCTCTGGAAACACCATATATTTT

V gene: TRBV15
D gene: NA
J gene: TRBJ1-5
clone size: once
CDR3 protein: CATSWARDSNQPQHF
CDR3 DNA: TGTGCCACCAGCTGGGCACGAGACAGCAATCAGCCCCAGCATTTT

V gene: TRBV5-1
D gene: NA
J gene: TRBJ1-6
clone size: NA
CDR3 protein: CASSLVQGGNSPLHF
CDR3 DNA: TGCGCCAGCAGCTTGGTGCAAGGGGGAAATTCACCCCTCCACTTT

V gene: TRBV5-1
D gene: NA
J gene: TRBJ2-2
clone size: NA
CDR3 protein: CASSLRGQETGELFF
CDR3 DNA: TGCGCCAGCAGCTTAAGAGGGCAAGAGACCGGGGAGCTGTTTTTT

V gene: TRBV5-1
D gene: NA
J gene: TRBJ2-5
clone size: NA
CDR3 protein: CASSLATEETQYF
CDR3 DNA: TGCGCCAGCAGCTTGGCCACGGAAGAGACCCAGTACTTC

V gene: TRBV7-3
D gene: TRBD1
J gene: TRBJ2-7
clone size: NA
CDR3 protein: CASSPGQGATEQYF
CDR3 DNA: TGTGCCAGCAGCCCCGGGCAGGGGGCTACCGAGCAGTACTTC

V gene: TRBV18
D gene: NA
J gene: TRBJ1-4
clone size: once
CDR3 protein: CASSHTQDEKLFF
CDR3 DNA: TGTGCCAGCTCACACACTCAGGATGAAAAACTGTTTTTT

V gene: TRBV28
D gene: NA
J gene: TRBJ1-5
clone size: NA
CDR3 protein: CASSLSPPQPQHF
CDR3 DNA: TGTGCCAGCAGTTTGTCTCCCCCGCAGCCCCAGCATTTT

V gene: TRBV27
D gene: NA
J gene: TRBJ2-3
clone size: NA
CDR3 protein: CASSIRGPADTQYF
CDR3 DNA: TGTGCCAGCAGCATTCGAGGGCCTGCAGATACGCAGTATTTT

V gene: TRBV5-5
D gene: NA
J gene: TRBJ2-6
clone size: NA
CDR3 protein: CASSHWVRAGANVLTF
CDR3 DNA: TGTGCCAGCAGCCATTGGGTCAGGGCTGGGGCCAACGTCCTGACTTTC

V gene: TRBV3-1/TRBV3-2
D gene: TRBD1
J gene: TRBJ1-2
clone size: NA
CDR3 protein: CASSQGDRGGYTF
CDR3 DNA: TGTGCCAGCAGCCAAGGAGACAGGGGCGGCTACACCTTC

V gene: TRBV28
D gene: TRBD2
J gene: TRBJ2-3
clone size: NA
CDR3 protein: CASSLGAGASRLKAQYF
CDR3 DNA: TGTGCCAGCAGTTTGGGAGCGGGAGCGTCACGCCTTAAGGCGCAGTATTTT

V gene: TRBV9
D gene: TRBD1
J gene: TRBJ1-2
clone size: NA
CDR3 protein: CASSPRDSFYGYTF
CDR3 DNA: TGTGCCAGCAGCCCACGGGACAGCTTCTATGGCTACACCTTC

V gene: TRBV14
D gene: TRBD1
J gene: TRBJ1-1
clone size: NA
CDR3 protein: CASSPGSGGLDTEAFF
CDR3 DNA: TGTGCCAGCAGCCCCGGTTCAGGGGGTCTCGACACTGAAGCTTTCTTT

V gene: TRBV7-2
D gene: TRBD1
J gene: TRBJ2-3
clone size: NA
CDR3 protein: CASSDRGLITDTQYF
CDR3 DNA: TGTGCCAGCAGCGACAGGGGGCTAATCACAGATACGCAGTATTTT

V gene: TRBV9
D gene: NA
J gene: TRBJ1-6
clone size: NA
CDR3 protein: CASGDTGIGNSPLHF
CDR3 DNA: TGTGCCAGCGGAGACACAGGCATCGGTAATTCACCCCTCCACTTT

V gene: TRBV28
D gene: NA
J gene: TRBJ1-2
clone size: NA
CDR3 protein: CASSIWGGNYGYTF
CDR3 DNA: TGTGCCAGCAGCATATGGGGGGGCAACTATGGCTACACCTTC

V gene: TRBV7-2
D gene: TRBD2
J gene: TRBJ2-1
clone size: NA
CDR3 protein: CASSLAWTSGQLPHNEQFF
CDR3 DNA: TGTGCCAGCAGCTTAGCGTGGACTAGCGGGCAACTACCCCACAATGAGCAGTTCTTC

V gene: TRBV19
D gene: TRBD1
J gene: TRBJ1-4
clone size: NA
CDR3 protein: CASSSGGPANEKLFF
CDR3 DNA: TGTGCCAGTAGTTCAGGGGGTCCCGCTAATGAAAAACTGTTTTTT

V gene: TRBV11-1
D gene: TRBD2
J gene: TRBJ2-3
clone size: NA
CDR3 protein: CASSPGGGRSTQYF
CDR3 DNA: TGTGCCAGCTCGCCAGGCGGGGGAAGGAGTACGCAGTATTTT

V gene: TRBV9
D gene: NA
J gene: TRBJ1-6
clone size: NA
CDR3 protein: CASSVGGPYSPLHF
CDR3 DNA: TGTGCCAGCAGCGTAGGAGGCCCTTATTCACCCCTCCACTTT

V gene: TRBV30
D gene: NA
J gene: TRBJ1-1
clone size: NA
CDR3 protein: CAWSVGEWRGNTEAFF
CDR3 DNA: TGTGCCTGGAGTGTAGGAGAGTGGAGGGGGAACACTGAAGCTTTCTTT

V gene: TRBV28
D gene: TRBD2
J gene: TRBJ2-1
clone size: NA
CDR3 protein: CATLAGGRNEQFF
CDR3 DNA: TGTGCCACCTTAGCGGGAGGTCGTAATGAGCAGTTCTTC

V gene: TRBV19
D gene: NA
J gene: TRBJ1-4
clone size: NA
CDR3 protein: CASRSQGRSEKLFF
CDR3 DNA: TGTGCCAGTAGGAGCCAGGGGCGAAGTGAAAAACTGTTTTTT

V gene: TRBV15
D gene: TRBD1
J gene: TRBJ1-3
clone size: NA
CDR3 protein: CATSSSTGVGNTIYF
CDR3 DNA: TGTGCCACCAGCAGCTCAACAGGGGTCGGAAACACCATATATTTT

V gene: TRBV5-4
D gene: NA
J gene: TRBJ2-7
clone size: NA
CDR3 protein: CASSLPGSREQYF
CDR3 DNA: TGTGCCAGCAGCCTCCCGGGGTCTCGAGAGCAGTACTTC